These 3 T cell receptor beta chains were all obtained from the same sample, sequenced in a study of response to subunit inactivated influenza vaccine. TCRdb analysed the RT-PCR reads with MiXCR anew, one entry per CDR3 protein. The table records about 620,000 distinct CDR3 sequences, 11% of them present only once. These data were also reused for a study on T cells expressing NK-cell markers. That paper notes: The authors generated TCR beta cDNA through 5'RACE template switching with UMIs.

Sequenced material: PBMCs from blood, taken on the day of vaccination. The receptors originated from a man in his fifties or sixties who received an inactivated influenza vaccine.

This clonotype showed up just a few times. J is TRBJ2-1 and V is TRBV11-2; TRBD2 matches 8 bases. CDR3 size: 16 residues. CDR1 SGHAT and CDR2 FQNNGV come from the germline V gene. V shed 0 bases and J 4 bases; nucleotides not matched to a gene: 5. CDR3 coding DNA: TGTGCCAGCAGCTTAGATTTCGGGGGGGCTTACAATGAGCAGTTCTTC. Protein product: CASSLDFGGAYNEQFF.

This clonotype was found a few times. The rearrangement uses TRBV12-3 or TRBV12-4 and TRBJ2-3; D may match TRBD1 or TRBD2 (5 bases each). The CDR3 loop spans 14 amino acids. V was cut by 4 bases and J by 3 bases, with 11 bases left in between. The CDR3 bases are TGTGCCAGCAGTTGGTCAGGGAGAACAGATACGCAGTATTTT. Translated, it gives CASSWSGRTDTQYF.

The CDR3 sequence is CASSLQAGFGETQYF. CDR3 sequence (DNA): TGTGCCAGCAGTTTGCAAGCGGGGTTCGGAGAGACCCAGTACTTC. The rearrangement links TRBV12-3 or TRBV12-4 to TRBJ2-5; 7 bases are a match to TRBD2. J gave up 4 bases and V 3 bases, and 8 bases lay outside the gene matches. This CDR3 has 15 amino acids.